Listed below are T cell receptor beta chains from one sample, sequenced in a study of blood T cells in healthy people across ages. TCRdb reprocessed the 5' RACE reads via MiXCR and lists one record per CDR3 protein. The data contain approximately 790,000 distinct CDR3 sequences, approximately 65% of them singletons. Sequencing used blood. These receptors were obtained from a man aged 25 to 40 in good health. Each CDR3 is given with its conserved first and last residue. The D gene is left open where the match is weak. Not all rows give a size; the values are once, few, many and, for expanded clones, a class.

CDR3aa	CDR3nt	v_gene	j_gene	d_gene	abundance
CATSRVRDRATGELFF	TGTGCCACCAGCAGAGTACGGGACAGGGCCACCGGGGAGCTGTTTTTT	TRBV15	TRBJ2-2	TRBD1	-
CVSSQAVLAIDTQYF	TGTGTCAGCAGCCAAGCTGTCCTAGCCATAGATACGCAGTATTTT	TRBV3-1	TRBJ2-3	-	-
CSARGTSGASSYEQYF	TGCAGTGCTAGAGGTACAAGCGGGGCAAGCTCCTACGAGCAGTACTTC	TRBV20-1	TRBJ2-7	TRBD2	-
CASSYSLAGLQETQYF	TGTGCCAGCAGTTACTCGCTAGCGGGGCTCCAAGAGACCCAGTACTTC	TRBV6-2/TRBV6-3	TRBJ2-5	TRBD2	-
CSARDLGSYSPLHF	TGCAGTGCTAGAGATCTTGGGAGTTATTCACCCCTCCACTTT	TRBV20-1	TRBJ1-6	-	-
CASSPDSLVLHGYTF	TGTGCCAGCAGCCCAGACAGCCTTGTCCTTCATGGCTACACCTTC	TRBV7-2	TRBJ1-2	-	few
CASSLAAGDGYTF	TGTGCCAGCAGTTTAGCGGCGGGGGACGGCTACACCTTC	TRBV27	TRBJ1-2	-	few
CASSSASVKDTQYF	TGTGCTAGCAGCTCAGCCTCGGTAAAGGATACGCAGTATTTT	TRBV7-7	TRBJ2-3	-	-
CASSYSGTGSYNELFF	TGTGCCAGCAGTTACTCCGGGACAGGATCCTACAATGAGCTGTTCTTC	TRBV6-6	TRBJ2-1	TRBD1	-
CASIPLQETQYF	TGTGCCAGCATCCCCCTCCAAGAGACCCAGTACTTC	TRBV12-3/TRBV12-4	TRBJ2-5	-	-
CACSPWRQPHYGYTF	TGTGCCTGCAGTCCCTGGAGACAACCCCACTATGGCTACACCTTC	TRBV6-6	TRBJ1-2	-	-
CSASGANAYEQYF	TGCAGTGCTAGCGGGGCTAATGCCTACGAGCAGTACTTC	TRBV20-1	TRBJ2-7	-	few
CASSRSGTGDTQYF	TGTGCCAGCTCGCGCTCCGGGACAGGGGATACGCAGTATTTT	TRBV18	TRBJ2-3	TRBD1	-
CASSQGGMAGFRTDTQYF	TGTGCCAGCAGCCAGGGCGGTATGGCAGGGTTTCGGACAGATACGCAGTATTTT	TRBV4-2	TRBJ2-3	-	-
CASSVEWGAQPQHF	TGTGCCAGCAGCGTAGAGTGGGGGGCTCAGCCCCAGCATTTT	TRBV9	TRBJ1-5	-	-
CASSVRLAGYEQFF	TGTGCCAGCAGCGTCCGACTAGCGGGGTATGAGCAGTTCTTC	TRBV9	TRBJ2-1	TRBD2	-
CLTGGLAGVLTDTQYF	TGCCTTACCGGGGGACTAGCGGGGGTCCTCACAGATACGCAGTATTTT	TRBV20-1	TRBJ2-3	TRBD2	-
CAISGSQWETQYF	TGTGCCATCAGTGGGAGCCAGTGGGAGACCCAGTACTTC	TRBV10-3	TRBJ2-5	-	-
CASSINTGYSNQPQHF	TGTGCCAGCAGCATAAACACAGGGTATAGCAATCAGCCCCAGCATTTT	TRBV5-6	TRBJ1-5	-	-
CASNPWASGADNEQFF	TGTGCCAGCAACCCCTGGGCTAGCGGGGCCGACAATGAGCAGTTCTTC	TRBV7-9	TRBJ2-1	TRBD2	-
CASSTGYRAYEQYF	TGTGCCAGCAGCACCGGGTACCGTGCCTACGAGCAGTACTTC	TRBV27	TRBJ2-7	-	-
CASSFLGQGPWVYEQYF	TGTGCCAGCAGTTTTCTTGGACAGGGCCCTTGGGTCTACGAGCAGTACTTC	TRBV28	TRBJ2-7	TRBD1	-
CASSFNSGSTDTQYF	TGTGCCAGCAGTTTTAATAGCGGGAGCACAGATACGCAGTATTTT	TRBV28	TRBJ2-3	TRBD2	-
CASSFGGQSTDTQYF	TGTGCCAGCAGCTTTGGGGGACAGAGCACAGATACGCAGTATTTT	TRBV7-2	TRBJ2-3	TRBD1	-
CASSPFAGGQGEQFF	TGTGCCAGCAGCCCCTTTGCGGGGGGGCAGGGTGAGCAGTTCTTC	TRBV4-2	TRBJ2-1	TRBD2	-
CASSQAGSRGEKLFF	TGCGCCAGCAGCCAAGCCGGGTCCCGGGGTGAAAAACTGTTTTTT	TRBV4-3	TRBJ1-4	-	-
CAWMLGFETQYF	TGTGCCTGGATGCTGGGGTTCGAGACCCAGTACTTC	TRBV30	TRBJ2-5	-	-
CASTQGVFYEQYF	TGTGCCAGCACCCAGGGGGTTTTCTACGAGCAGTACTTC	TRBV7-9	TRBJ2-7	TRBD1	-
CASSPPLSRSSTDTQYF	TGTGCCAGCAGCCCCCCCCTGAGTAGGAGTAGCACAGATACGCAGTATTTT	TRBV9	TRBJ2-3	-	-
CASSFTGQGREQYF	TGTGCCAGCAGCTTTACGGGACAGGGGCGCGAGCAGTACTTC	TRBV7-9	TRBJ2-7	TRBD1	few
CASSPRGGNNNEQFF	TGCGCCAGCAGCCCCCGGGGGGGTAATAACAATGAGCAGTTCTTC	TRBV5-1	TRBJ2-1	TRBD2	few
CASKGTSGGPAYNEQFF	TGTGCCAGCAAAGGGACTAGCGGGGGGCCTGCCTACAATGAGCAGTTCTTC	TRBV2	TRBJ2-1	TRBD2	few
CASRWTSEGGEQFF	TGTGCCAGCAGATGGACTAGCGAGGGGGGTGAGCAGTTCTTC	TRBV2	TRBJ2-1	TRBD2	few
CATSVKDTQYF	TGTGCCACCAGCGTCAAAGATACGCAGTATTTT	TRBV15	TRBJ2-3	-	-
CASSPRPGLVNYEQYF	TGTGCCAGCAGCCCCCGACCGGGACTAGTTAATTACGAGCAGTACTTC	TRBV7-2	TRBJ2-7	TRBD2	-
CSAEKGLEHHSYEQYF	TGCAGTGCCGAGAAGGGACTCGAACACCACTCCTACGAGCAGTACTTC	TRBV20-1	TRBJ2-7	-	-
CASSQVGAGGYSYEQYF	TGTGCCAGCAGCCAAGTAGGAGCGGGAGGCTATTCCTACGAGCAGTACTTC	TRBV4-2	TRBJ2-7	TRBD2	few
CSARVETQYF	TGCAGTGCTAGAGTGGAGACCCAGTACTTC	TRBV20-1	TRBJ2-5	-	-
CASSLFGQGTTDTQYF	TGTGCCAGCAGTCTCTTTGGACAGGGAACCACAGATACGCAGTATTTT	TRBV12-3/TRBV12-4	TRBJ2-3	TRBD1	-
CASSPRGGRLSGANVLTF	TGCGCCAGCAGCCCGAGGGGGGGCAGGTTATCTGGGGCCAACGTCCTGACTTTC	TRBV4-3	TRBJ2-6	-	-